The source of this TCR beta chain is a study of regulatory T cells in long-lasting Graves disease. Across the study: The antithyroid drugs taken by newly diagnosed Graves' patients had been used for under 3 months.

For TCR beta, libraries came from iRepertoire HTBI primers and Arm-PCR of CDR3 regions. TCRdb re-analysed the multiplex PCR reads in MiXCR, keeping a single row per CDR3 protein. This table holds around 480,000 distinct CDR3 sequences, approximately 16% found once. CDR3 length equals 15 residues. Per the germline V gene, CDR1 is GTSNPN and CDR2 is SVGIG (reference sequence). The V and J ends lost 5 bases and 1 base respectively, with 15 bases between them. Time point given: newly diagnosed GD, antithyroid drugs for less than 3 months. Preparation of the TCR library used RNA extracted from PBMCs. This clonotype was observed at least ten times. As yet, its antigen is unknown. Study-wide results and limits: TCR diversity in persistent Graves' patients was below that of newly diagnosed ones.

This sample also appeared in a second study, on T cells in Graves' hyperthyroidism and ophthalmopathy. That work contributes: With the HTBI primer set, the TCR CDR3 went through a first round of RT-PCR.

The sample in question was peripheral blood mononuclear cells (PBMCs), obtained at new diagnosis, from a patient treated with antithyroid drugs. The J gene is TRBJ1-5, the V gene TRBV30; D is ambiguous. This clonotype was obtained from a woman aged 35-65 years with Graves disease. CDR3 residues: CAWDQPQDSNQPQHF. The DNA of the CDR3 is TGTGCCTGGGATCAACCCCAGGACAGCAATCAGCCCCAGCATTTT.